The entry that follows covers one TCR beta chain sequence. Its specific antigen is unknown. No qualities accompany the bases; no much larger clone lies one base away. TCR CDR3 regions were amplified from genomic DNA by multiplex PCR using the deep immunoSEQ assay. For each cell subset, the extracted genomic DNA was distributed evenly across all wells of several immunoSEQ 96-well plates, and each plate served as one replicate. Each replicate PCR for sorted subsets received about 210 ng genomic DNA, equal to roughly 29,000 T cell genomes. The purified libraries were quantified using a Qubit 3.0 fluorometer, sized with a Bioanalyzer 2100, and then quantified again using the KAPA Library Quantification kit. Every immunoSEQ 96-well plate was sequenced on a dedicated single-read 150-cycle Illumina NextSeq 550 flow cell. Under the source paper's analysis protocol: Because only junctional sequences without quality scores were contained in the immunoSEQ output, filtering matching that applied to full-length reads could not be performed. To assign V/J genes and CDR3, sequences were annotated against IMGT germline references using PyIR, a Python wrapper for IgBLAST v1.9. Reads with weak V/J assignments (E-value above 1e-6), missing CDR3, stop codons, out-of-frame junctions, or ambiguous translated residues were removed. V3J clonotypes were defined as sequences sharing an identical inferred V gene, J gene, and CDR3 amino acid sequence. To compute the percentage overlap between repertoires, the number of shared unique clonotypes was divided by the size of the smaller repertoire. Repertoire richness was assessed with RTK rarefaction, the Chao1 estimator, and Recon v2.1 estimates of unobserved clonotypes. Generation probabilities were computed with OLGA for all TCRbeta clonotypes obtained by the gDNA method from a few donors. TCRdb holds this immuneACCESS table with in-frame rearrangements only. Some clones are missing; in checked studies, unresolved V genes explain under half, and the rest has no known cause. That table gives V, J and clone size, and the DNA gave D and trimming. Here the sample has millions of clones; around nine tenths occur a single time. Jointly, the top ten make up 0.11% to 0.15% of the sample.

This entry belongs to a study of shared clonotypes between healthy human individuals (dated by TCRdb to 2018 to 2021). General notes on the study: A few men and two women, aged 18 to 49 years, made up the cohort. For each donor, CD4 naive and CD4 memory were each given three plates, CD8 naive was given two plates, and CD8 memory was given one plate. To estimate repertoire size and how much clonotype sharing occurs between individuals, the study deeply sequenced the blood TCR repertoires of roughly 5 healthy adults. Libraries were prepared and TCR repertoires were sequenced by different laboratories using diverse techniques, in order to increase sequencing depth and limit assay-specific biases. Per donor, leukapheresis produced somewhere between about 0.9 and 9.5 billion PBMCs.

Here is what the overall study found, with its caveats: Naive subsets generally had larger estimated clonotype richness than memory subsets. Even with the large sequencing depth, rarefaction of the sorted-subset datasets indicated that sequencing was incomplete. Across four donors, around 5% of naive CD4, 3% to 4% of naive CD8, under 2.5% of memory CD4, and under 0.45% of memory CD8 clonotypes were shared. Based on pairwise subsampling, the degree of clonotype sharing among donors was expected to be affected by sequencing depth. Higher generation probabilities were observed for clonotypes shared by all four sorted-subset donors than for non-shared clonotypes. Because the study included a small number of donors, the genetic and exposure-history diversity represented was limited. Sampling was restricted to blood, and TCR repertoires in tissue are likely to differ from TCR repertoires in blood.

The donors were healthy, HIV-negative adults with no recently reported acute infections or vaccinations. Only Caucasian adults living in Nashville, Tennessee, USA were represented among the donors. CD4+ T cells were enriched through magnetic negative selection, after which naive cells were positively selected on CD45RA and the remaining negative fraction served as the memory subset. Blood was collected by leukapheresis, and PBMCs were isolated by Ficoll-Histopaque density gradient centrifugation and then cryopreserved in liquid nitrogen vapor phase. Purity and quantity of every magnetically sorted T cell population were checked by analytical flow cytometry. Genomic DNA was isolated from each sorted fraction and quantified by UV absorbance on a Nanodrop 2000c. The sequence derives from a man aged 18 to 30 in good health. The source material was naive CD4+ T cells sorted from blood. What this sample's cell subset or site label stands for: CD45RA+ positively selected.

The CDR3 amino acid sequence is: CASSTQQGAVGNTIYF. The sequenced DNA is TGTGCCAGCAGCACCCAACAGGGGGCTGTTGGAAACACCATATATTTT. The V gene is TRBV9 and the J gene is TRBJ1-3, with 9 bases aligning to TRBD1. V and J are trimmed by 4 bases and 3 bases, and the gene matches miss 8 bases of the junction. CDR3 length: 16 amino acids, cysteine to phenylalanine. Of the read, only the CDR3 DNA is kept; its 48 bases are in frame from base 1. CDR1 SGDLS and CDR2 YYNGEE were looked up in the germline V gene.